The present TCR beta chain was sequenced within a study of CD8+ T cells in alopecia areata. Details on this clone: Different DNA sequences within this sample yield the same CDR3.

This sample's treatment: oral pan-JAK inhibitor, 5-10 mg twice daily. Following RNA extraction, reverse transcription yielded cDNA that acted as the sequencing template. Sequenced by immunoSEQ multiplex PCR; TCRdb stores in-frame clones only, minus some. The repertoire includes around 270,000 clones, 58% of them detected once, and about 1.7% sits in the top ten. This CDR3 is 13 amino acids long. After removal of 3 bases from V and 3 bases from J, the junction contained 2 bases not matched to a gene. The germline V gene has CDR1 SQVTM and CDR2 ANQGSEA. The sample was CD4+ T cells sorted from blood, taken at week 24, from a patient treated with tofacitinib. The V and J genes are TRBV29-1 and TRBJ2-3, with TRBD1 identical over 8 bases. The sequence derives from a human donor with alopecia areata. The CDR3 spells CSVDGQGTDTQYF. The CDR3 DNA reads TGCAGCGTTGACGGACAGGGAACAGATACGCAGTATTTT.